Below, 17 T cell receptor beta chains from the same sample are listed, as sequenced in a study of identical twins (TCRdb year 2016). Libraries were constructed by 5' RACE. The sequencer was an Illumina HiSeq 2000. TCRdb ran its own pipeline on the public reads, namely fastp trimming at Q25 and MiXCR clone calling, and kept in-frame beta chains. Rows matching on CDR3 protein sequence are summarized as one entry with the most common DNA and genes. The sample table lists under 400,000 distinct CDR3 sequences, roughly 9% of them with a count of one. The top ten clones comprise around 8.6% of the sample. Sequenced material: naive T cells sorted from blood. The cell subset or site label here, explained by the study, means: cells isolated with a human naive T-cell isolation kit. The receptors originated from a woman between 45 and 60 years old in good health.

This clonotype was detected only a few times. The chain joins TRBV29-1 to TRBJ1-3; unclear D gene. In germline, CDR1 is SQVTM, CDR2 ANQGSEA. Deletions cut 7 bases from V and 2 bases from J, with 12 bases between. This CDR3 spans 13 amino acids. The CDR3 loop is CSAQGSAGNTIYF. CDR3 DNA: TGCAGCGCCCAAGGGAGCGCTGGAAACACCATATATTTT.

The V call is TRBV12-3 or TRBV12-4, the J call TRBJ2-2; D not resolved. With 7 bases removed from V and 0 bases from J, the gap between germline ends came to 12 bases. This CDR3 is built from 15 residues. The CDR3 sequence: CASKSRMANTGELFF. For the CDR3, the DNA is TGTGCCAGCAAGTCACGGATGGCGAACACCGGGGAGCTGTTTTTT.

This clonotype occurred many times. One end of the junction varies from germline; a read error may be responsible. This chain uses TRBV7-7 with TRBJ2-1, with D possibly being TRBD2 (6 bases). CDR1 is SSHAT and CDR2 is FNYEAQ in the germline V gene (reference sequence). The CDR3 runs to 16 residues. CDR3 residues: CASSLLAGPEYNEQFF. DNA of the CDR3: TGTGCTAGCAGCTTACTTGCGGGACCCGAATACAATGAGCAGTTCTTC.

This clonotype was counted at least ten times. J is TRBJ2-1 and V is TRBV15; weak D call: TRBD2 (6 bases). The V gene lost 1 base and the J gene lost 0 bases, with 10 bases spanning the gap. Germline-derived CDR1 and CDR2 are LNHNV and YYDKDF (reference sequence). The CDR3 is 16 residues long. CDR3 loop: CATSRASGGSYNEQFF. The CDR3 DNA reads TGTGCCACCAGCAGAGCGTCCGGGGGCTCCTACAATGAGCAGTTCTTC.

This clonotype was detected many times. The rearrangement joins TRBV5-5 to TRBJ2-1; D may be TRBD1 or TRBD2 (5 bases each). CDR3 length equals 14 residues. With 4 bases removed from V and 9 bases from J, the gap between germline ends came to 17 bases. The germline V gene has CDR1 SGHKS and CDR2 YYEKEE (reference sequence). The CDR3 region is CASSGDPLVGEQFF. The CDR3 coding sequence is TGTGCCAGCAGCGGGGACCCTCTGGTGGGTGAGCAGTTCTTC.

At least ten counts were recorded for this clonotype. The chain joins TRBV12-3 or TRBV12-4 to TRBJ1-5; D is ambiguous. This CDR3 spans 13 amino acids. Trimming cost V 5 bases and J 4 bases, with 9 bases left between them. CDR3 bases: TGTGCCAGCAGTCCGGGTCCGAATCAGCCCCAGCATTTT. It encodes CASSPGPNQPQHF.

This chain joins TRBV7-3 and TRBJ1-4; 10 positions agree with TRBD1. CDR3 length: 15 amino acids. V lost 6 bases, J lost 7 bases, and 8 bases stayed unmatched. Germline V gene data show CDR1 as SGHTA and CDR2 as FQGTGA. In nucleotides, the CDR3 is TGTGCCAGCAGTATGACAGGGGGCCAGGGTGAAAAACTGTTTTTT. Translation: CASSMTGGQGEKLFF. Together with reference TRBV7-3 and TRBJ1-4, the CDR3 gives the full variable domain: GAGVSQTPSNKVTEKGKYVELRCDPISGHTALYWYRQSLGQGPEFLIYFQGTGAADDSGLPNDRFFAVRPEGSVSTLKIQRTERGDSAVYLCASSMTGGQGEKLFFGSGTQLSVL.

This clonotype has ten or more counts. The rearrangement joins TRBV6-5 to TRBJ2-1; D remains unclear. The germline gives CDR1 MNHEY, CDR2 SVGAGI. The CDR3 covers 15 residues. V dropped 4 bases and J dropped 6 bases, with 16 bases sitting between them. Here the CDR3 reads CASSLSRRGANEQFF. As DNA, the CDR3 is TGTGCCAGCAGTTTGTCCCGCCGCGGTGCCAATGAGCAGTTCTTC.

The chain joins TRBV7-6 to TRBJ2-1; D may match TRBD1 or TRBD2 (5 bases each). Germline loops: CDR1 SGHVS, CDR2 FNYEAQ. CDR3 length: 15 amino acids. Trimming took off 5 bases at V and 9 bases at J, with 20 bases between the two ends. CDR3 nucleotides: TGTGCCAGCAGCCTTGGGACCGACGACGTGGGTGAGCAGTTCTTC. Amino acid sequence: CASSLGTDDVGEQFF.

This clonotype showed up just a few times. The chain uses TRBV12-3 or TRBV12-4 and TRBJ2-3, with TRBD2 matching 7 bases. The trim removed 8 bases at V and 4 bases at J, leaving 15 bases unmatched. The CDR3 has 16 amino acids. The CDR3 DNA reads TGTGCCAGCGGGGGGATTGTGGCGGGAGTGCCAGATACGCAGTATTTT. Residues: CASGGIVAGVPDTQYF.

The J gene is TRBJ2-5, the V gene TRBV20-1, with D perhaps being TRBD1 or TRBD2 (5 bases each). Germline CDR1 DFQATT, CDR2 SNEGSKA (reference sequence). The CDR3 totals 13 residues. V was clipped by 1 base and J by 5 bases, with 11 bases between them. CDR3 region: CSARARGAETQYF. The CDR3, as DNA: TGCAGTGCTAGAGCGAGGGGCGCGGAGACCCAGTACTTC.

This clonotype was recorded at least ten times. The chain joins TRBV27 to TRBJ2-2; 9 bases align to TRBD1. The V gene end was trimmed by 4 bases and the J gene end by 4 bases; junction bases not matched to a gene: 10. CDR1 and CDR2 (germline): MNHEY, SMNVEV (reference sequence). CDR3 length: 17 amino acids. CDR3 DNA: TGTGCCAGCAGTTCGAGTCTCCGGGACAGGGTCACCGGGGAGCTGTTTTTT. Its protein is CASSSSLRDRVTGELFF.

The J gene is TRBJ2-1, the V gene TRBV10-1, with TRBD1 matching over 9 bases. The CDR3 loop spans 15 amino acids. The germline V gene has CDR1 WNHNN and CDR2 SYGVQD (reference sequence). The ends lost 3 bases at V and 8 bases at J; junction bases unmatched: 8. CDR3 sequence (DNA): TGCGCCAGCAGTGACACAACAGGGGGCCGGGATGAGCAGTTCTTC. This translates into CASSDTTGGRDEQFF.

This clonotype was detected only a few times. The gene calls are TRBV21-1 and TRBJ1-2. TRBV21-1 is classified as a pseudogene. The CDR3 sequence is 12 residues long. The DNA for the CDR3 is TGTGCCAGCAGCTGGAAGGACTATGGCTACACCTTC. This encodes CASSWKDYGYTF.

This clonotype was seen ten or more times. The V gene is TRBV5-5, the J gene TRBJ2-7; TRBD1 might be the D (6 bases). Trimming shortened V by 4 bases and J by 0 bases, and 20 bases separated the two germline ends. CDR3 length: 17 residues. The germline gives CDR1 SGHKS, CDR2 YYEKEE (reference sequence). The CDR3 loop reads CASSPTIRDTYSYEQYV. CDR3 DNA: TGTGCCAGCAGCCCTACAATCCGGGACACCTACTCCTACGAGCAGTACGTC.

This clonotype was detected many times. This chain uses TRBV5-1 with TRBJ2-3; unclear D gene. The CDR3 is 11 residues long. Trimming took 1 base from V and 8 from J, leaving 5 bases between them. CDR1 is SGHRS, CDR2 YFSETQ, per germline. CDR3 sequence: CASSLQATQYF. CDR3 DNA sequence: TGCGCCAGCAGCTTGCAGGCTACGCAGTATTTT.

The rearrangement uses TRBV12-3 or TRBV12-4 and TRBJ1-2, with D uncertain. The CDR3 has 11 residues. The V and J ends lost 6 bases and 8 bases respectively, with 10 bases between them. CDR3 sequence reads: CASRHKGGYTF. The CDR3 DNA reads as TGTGCCAGCAGACACAAAGGGGGCTACACCTTC.